This T cell receptor beta chain comes out of a study of human T cells and chemical hapten exposure. Each cDNA molecule in the library carried unique molecular identifiers. In the source study's methods: Sequenced samples showed a median of around 93,000 TCRs each, with counts running from 23,224 to 690,600. From the RACE reads, TCRdb called clonotypes with MiXCR, one entry per CDR3 protein. For this entry, the V and J calls and clone size follow TCRdb and not the study's own pipeline. The table includes fewer than 300,000 distinct CDR3 sequences, approximately 7.5% detected once. Stated time point: pre-sensitization, week 0. The treatment: therapeutic diphenylcyclopropenone sensitization with weekly scalp DPC. People who gave samples had alopecia, were 18 to 70 years old, and were suitable for DPC. To note about this clonotype: Its antigen remains unidentified.

Between the trimmed V and J ends, which lost 2 bases and 3 bases, there was a span of 8 bases. The germline V gene has CDR1 SEHNR and CDR2 FQNEAQ (reference sequence). This CDR3 has 15 residues. Findings of the study overall: Sensitizing with DPC caused no change in TCRs above 1 in 1000 frequency.

This material consisted of whole blood, taken in connection with sensitization to the hapten diphenylcyclopropenone (DPC). The chain employs TRBV7-9 and TRBJ2-6; perhaps TRBD1 as D (5 bases). The TCR originated in a young man with alopecia areata. Some clones in this sample may be carry-over from other donors' samples. The CDR3: CASSLIRVGANVLTF. In DNA, the CDR3 is TGTGCCAGCAGCTTAATCAGGGTTGGGGCCAACGTCCTGACTTTC.